These T cell receptor beta chains were read from a single sample in a study of graft-versus-host responses after intestinal transplantation. Which antigens these TCRs recognize remains unknown. The protocol was immunoSEQ multiplex PCR, while the TCRdb copy is restricted to in-frame clones and leaves out a portion. The table lists more than 85,000 clones, about 90% of them singletons. The sequenced sample was unstimulated CD8+ T cells sorted from spleen or lymph node cells, obtained before transplant. These receptors were obtained from a human donor who was the organ donor for an intestinal transplant. CDR3s include the opening cysteine and the closing phenylalanine or tryptophan. D genes are given only for firm matches. Clone size is given for some rows only: seen once, a few or many times, or a class if the clone is expanded.

J: TRBJ1-1
D: .
length: 15
V: TRBV18
size: .
CDR3: CASSPPETGYTEAFF
DNA: TGTGCCAGCTCACCACCGGAAACAGGGTATACTGAAGCTTTCTTT

J: TRBJ2-5
D: TRBD2
length: 16
V: TRBV7-6
size: .
CDR3: CASSLVRAGGQETQYF
DNA: TGTGCCAGCAGCTTAGTTCGGGCGGGGGGGCAAGAGACCCAGTACTTC

J: TRBJ1-6
D: .
length: 15
V: TRBV18
size: .
CDR3: CASSQSSPYNSPLHF
DNA: TGTGCCAGCTCACAGTCCAGTCCCTATAATTCACCCCTCCACTTT

J: TRBJ1-5
D: .
length: 14
V: TRBV19
size: .
CDR3: CASRVWGLHQPQHF
DNA: TGTGCCAGTAGGGTTTGGGGGCTACATCAGCCCCAGCATTTT

J: TRBJ1-2
D: TRBD1
length: 13
V: TRBV19
size: .
CDR3: CASRTGTGGGYTF
DNA: TGTGCCAGTAGGACCGGGACAGGGGGTGGCTACACCTTC

J: TRBJ2-1
D: .
length: 15
V: TRBV2
size: .
CDR3: CASISDSNLGNEQFF
DNA: TGTGCCAGCATCTCGGACTCCAACTTGGGGAATGAGCAGTTCTTC

J: TRBJ2-1
D: .
length: 16
V: TRBV9
size: .
CDR3: CASSVLPDILNNEQFF
DNA: TGTGCCAGCAGCGTACTACCAGACATTTTGAACAATGAGCAGTTCTTC

J: TRBJ2-1
D: TRBD2
length: 14
V: TRBV5-1
size: .
CDR3: CASAGLAGGFEQFF
DNA: TGCGCCAGCGCGGGACTAGCGGGGGGCTTTGAGCAGTTCTTC

J: TRBJ2-7
D: TRBD1
length: 15
V: TRBV7-9
size: .
CDR3: CASSPRGHPPYEQYF
DNA: TGTGCCAGCAGTCCCAGGGGGCACCCCCCCTACGAGCAGTACTTC

J: TRBJ2-3
D: TRBD2
length: 17
V: TRBV19
size: .
CDR3: CASSDSGRAPNTDTQYF
DNA: TGTGCCAGTTCTGATAGCGGGAGGGCCCCTAACACAGATACGCAGTATTTT

J: TRBJ2-7
D: TRBD1
length: 14
V: TRBV4-2
size: .
CDR3: CASSQDPGGYEQYF
DNA: TGTGCCAGCAGCCAAGATCCAGGGGGCTACGAGCAGTACTTC

J: TRBJ2-5
D: .
length: 15
V: TRBV15
size: .
CDR3: CATSRDRGIQETQYF
DNA: TGTGCCACCAGCAGAGATCGAGGGATCCAAGAGACCCAGTACTTC

J: TRBJ2-7
D: .
length: 13
V: TRBV9
size: .
CDR3: CASSVGHRDEQYF
DNA: TGTGCCAGCAGCGTAGGTCACAGGGACGAGCAGTACTTC

J: TRBJ2-7
D: .
length: 14
V: TRBV4-1
size: .
CDR3: CASSPKTATYEQYF
DNA: TGCGCCAGCAGCCCGAAAACTGCGACCTACGAGCAGTACTTC

J: TRBJ2-2
D: TRBD2
length: 16
V: TRBV5-6
size: .
CDR3: CASSLRQRGRTGELFF
DNA: TGTGCCAGCAGCCTCCGGCAGCGGGGACGTACCGGGGAGCTGTTTTTT

J: TRBJ1-1
D: .
length: 14
V: TRBV28
size: .
CDR3: CASSSANMNTEAFF
DNA: TGTGCCAGCAGTTCTGCAAACATGAACACTGAAGCTTTCTTT

J: TRBJ2-2
D: .
length: 15
V: TRBV6-5
size: .
CDR3: CASSYSQGWIGELFF
DNA: TGTGCCAGCAGTTACAGTCAGGGTTGGATCGGGGAGCTGTTTTTT

J: TRBJ2-3
D: .
length: 13
V: TRBV29-1
size: .
CDR3: CSVEDNSTDTQYF
DNA: TGCAGCGTTGAAGATAATAGCACAGATACGCAGTATTTT

J: TRBJ1-1
D: .
length: 14
V: TRBV27
size: .
CDR3: CASSHQTENTEAFF
DNA: TGTGCCAGCAGCCACCAGACAGAGAACACTGAAGCTTTCTTT

J: TRBJ1-6
D: .
length: 13
V: TRBV28
size: .
CDR3: CASSRRDNSPLHF
DNA: TGTGCCAGCAGTCGTAGAGATAATTCACCCCTCCACTTT

J: TRBJ2-7
D: TRBD1
length: 14
V: TRBV11-3
size: .
CDR3: CASSSQTGDHEQYF
DNA: TGTGCCAGCAGCTCGCAGACAGGGGATCACGAGCAGTACTTC

J: TRBJ1-2
D: TRBD1
length: 15
V: TRBV7-9
size: .
CDR3: CASSNKTGINYGYTF
DNA: TGTGCCAGCAGCAACAAGACAGGGATTAACTATGGCTACACCTTC

J: TRBJ2-1
D: .
length: 16
V: TRBV7-6
size: once
CDR3: CASSWGGGATLGEQFF
DNA: TGTGCCAGCAGCTGGGGAGGGGGAGCGACGTTAGGGGAGCAGTTCTTC

J: TRBJ2-3
D: TRBD1
length: 15
V: TRBV7-3
size: .
CDR3: CASSFTGGYTDTQYF
DNA: TGTGCCAGCAGTTTTACAGGGGGTTACACAGATACGCAGTATTTT

J: TRBJ2-3
D: TRBD2
length: 16
V: TRBV4-2
size: .
CDR3: CASSQLISGRADTQYF
DNA: TGTGCCAGCAGCCAATTAATAAGCGGGAGGGCGGATACGCAGTATTTT

J: TRBJ1-5
D: TRBD1
length: 18
V: TRBV28
size: once
CDR3: CASSFPGTAIYSNQPQHF
DNA: TGTGCCAGCAGTTTTCCCGGGACAGCAATCTATAGCAATCAGCCCCAGCATTTT

J: TRBJ2-3
D: TRBD2
length: 18
V: TRBV7-9
size: .
CDR3: CASSFLLAGGSSTDTQYF
DNA: TGTGCCAGCAGCTTTTTACTAGCGGGAGGGTCCTCCACAGATACGCAGTATTTT

J: TRBJ1-1
D: .
length: 16
V: TRBV7-3
size: .
CDR3: CASSQGGVGTKTEAFF
DNA: TGTGCCAGCAGCCAAGGAGGGGTGGGCACGAAGACTGAAGCTTTCTTT

J: TRBJ1-2
D: .
length: 14
V: TRBV27
size: .
CDR3: CASSSRQDNYGYTF
DNA: TGTGCCAGCAGTTCACGACAGGATAACTATGGCTACACCTTC

J: TRBJ2-3
D: TRBD2
length: 15
V: TRBV5-1
size: .
CDR3: CASSLAGLGTDTQYF
DNA: TGCGCCAGCAGCTTGGCGGGACTAGGCACAGATACGCAGTATTTT